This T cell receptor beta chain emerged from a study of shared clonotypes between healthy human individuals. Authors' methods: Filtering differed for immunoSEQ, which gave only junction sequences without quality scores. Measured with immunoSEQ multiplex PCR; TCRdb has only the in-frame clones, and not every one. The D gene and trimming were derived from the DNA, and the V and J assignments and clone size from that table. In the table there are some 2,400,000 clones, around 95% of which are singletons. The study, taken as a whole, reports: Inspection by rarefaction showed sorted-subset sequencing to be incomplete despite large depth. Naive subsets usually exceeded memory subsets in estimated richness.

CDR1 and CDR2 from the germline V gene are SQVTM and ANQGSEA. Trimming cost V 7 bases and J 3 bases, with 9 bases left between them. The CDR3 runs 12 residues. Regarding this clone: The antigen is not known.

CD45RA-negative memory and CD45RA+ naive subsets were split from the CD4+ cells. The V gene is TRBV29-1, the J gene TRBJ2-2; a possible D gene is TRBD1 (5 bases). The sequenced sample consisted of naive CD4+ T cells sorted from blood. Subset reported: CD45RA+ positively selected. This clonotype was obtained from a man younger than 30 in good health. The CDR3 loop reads CSADSYTGELFF. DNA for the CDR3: TGCAGCGCTGACAGTTACACCGGGGAGCTGTTTTTT.